The rows below give T cell receptor beta chains drawn from one sample of a study of T cells after yellow fever vaccination. TCRdb processed the 5' RACE reads anew with MiXCR; each CDR3 protein has one entry. The sample holds about 310,000 distinct CDR3 sequences, approximately 3.8% seen once. The starting material was PBMCs, obtained on the day of the yellow fever booster vaccination. All receptors come from a man younger than 30 who received the YFV17D yellow fever vaccine. CDR3s include the opening cysteine and the closing phenylalanine or tryptophan. The order of the fields is V gene, J gene, clone size, D gene, CDR3 DNA, CDR3 protein. D genes are given only for firm matches. Only part of the rows carry a size: once, few, many, or a class if the clone is expanded.

v_gene: TRBV6-2/TRBV6-3
j_gene: TRBJ2-7
abundance: many
d_gene: .
CDR3nt: TGTGCCAGCAACTCCGATACCTACGAGCAGTACTTC
CDR3aa: CASNSDTYEQYF

v_gene: TRBV12-3/TRBV12-4
j_gene: TRBJ2-2
abundance: .
d_gene: .
CDR3nt: TGTGCCAGCAGTTCTAATTCCGCGAACACCGGGGAGCTGTTTTTT
CDR3aa: CASSSNSANTGELFF

v_gene: TRBV4-3
j_gene: TRBJ2-1
abundance: many
d_gene: TRBD2
CDR3nt: TGCGCCAGCAGCCAAGATTGGACTAGCGGCTATGAGCAGTTCTTC
CDR3aa: CASSQDWTSGYEQFF

v_gene: TRBV6-9
j_gene: TRBJ1-6
abundance: .
d_gene: .
CDR3nt: TGTGCCAGCAGTTATTGGACACTTCCCCCGGGAGGTTCACCCCTCCACTTT
CDR3aa: CASSYWTLPPGGSPLHF

v_gene: TRBV5-1
j_gene: TRBJ1-6
abundance: many
d_gene: TRBD1
CDR3nt: TGCGCCAGCAGCTTATCCCCCGGGACAGGGAATTCACCCCTCCACTTT
CDR3aa: CASSLSPGTGNSPLHF

v_gene: TRBV5-1
j_gene: TRBJ2-5
abundance: many
d_gene: TRBD2
CDR3nt: TGCGCCAGCAGCTTGGGACTAGCGGGGGGCCAAGAGACCCAGTACTTC
CDR3aa: CASSLGLAGGQETQYF

v_gene: TRBV5-5
j_gene: TRBJ1-1
abundance: .
d_gene: TRBD1
CDR3nt: TGTGCCAGCAGCCCGGACAGGACCGCTTCCCTAGCTTTCTTT
CDR3aa: CASSPDRTASLAFF

v_gene: TRBV28
j_gene: TRBJ1-5
abundance: .
d_gene: .
CDR3nt: TGTGCCAGCAGGGAGGGAGGGCCCCAGCATTTT
CDR3aa: CASREGGPQHF

v_gene: TRBV7-8
j_gene: TRBJ2-1
abundance: many
d_gene: TRBD1
CDR3nt: TGTGCCAGCACCCCGACAGGGCTTCCCTCCTACAATGAGCAGTTCTTC
CDR3aa: CASTPTGLPSYNEQFF

v_gene: TRBV29-1
j_gene: TRBJ1-3
abundance: many
d_gene: .
CDR3nt: TGCAGCGTCAAGCGGCGATCTGGAAACACCATATATTTT
CDR3aa: CSVKRRSGNTIYF

v_gene: TRBV18
j_gene: TRBJ1-1
abundance: many
d_gene: .
CDR3nt: TGTGCCAGCTCAGGAGACAAGAACACTGAAGCTTTCTTT
CDR3aa: CASSGDKNTEAFF

v_gene: TRBV4-1
j_gene: TRBJ1-2
abundance: few
d_gene: .
CDR3nt: TGCGCCAGCAGCGCCGGGACACAGACTAACTATGGCTACACCTTC
CDR3aa: CASSAGTQTNYGYTF

v_gene: TRBV6-2/TRBV6-3
j_gene: TRBJ2-4
abundance: many
d_gene: .
CDR3nt: TGTGCCAGCAGTAATACCGGGACGTACGTAGCCAAAAACATTCAGTACTTC
CDR3aa: CASSNTGTYVAKNIQYF

v_gene: TRBV7-8
j_gene: TRBJ2-5
abundance: many
d_gene: .
CDR3nt: TGTGCCAGCAGCCAAATTTGGGCGGGGACCCAGTACTTC
CDR3aa: CASSQIWAGTQYF

v_gene: TRBV4-3
j_gene: TRBJ2-1
abundance: many
d_gene: .
CDR3nt: TGCGCCAGCAGCCAAGGCCTCGGGACCTACAATGAGCAGTTCTTC
CDR3aa: CASSQGLGTYNEQFF

v_gene: TRBV5-1
j_gene: TRBJ2-1
abundance: many
d_gene: TRBD2
CDR3nt: TGCGCCAGCAGCCCAAACCCGGGGGGGCCTGGGGTTGAGCAGTTCTTC
CDR3aa: CASSPNPGGPGVEQFF

v_gene: TRBV4-1
j_gene: TRBJ1-4
abundance: many
d_gene: .
CDR3nt: TGCGCCAGCAGACAAACCGGGACGGGGAATGAAAAACTGTTTTTT
CDR3aa: CASRQTGTGNEKLFF

v_gene: TRBV5-1
j_gene: TRBJ1-1
abundance: many
d_gene: .
CDR3nt: TGCGCCAGCAGCGACCGGGTGTCCACTGAAGCTTTCTTT
CDR3aa: CASSDRVSTEAFF

v_gene: TRBV4-3
j_gene: TRBJ2-1
abundance: many
d_gene: .
CDR3nt: TGCGCCAGCAGCCAAGATCTGGGACTTGGGCCGAATGAGCAGTTCTTC
CDR3aa: CASSQDLGLGPNEQFF

v_gene: TRBV7-2
j_gene: TRBJ1-2
abundance: few
d_gene: .
CDR3nt: TGTGCCAGCAGCCGCCCAGAAGGGGCGGGTGGCTACACCTTC
CDR3aa: CASSRPEGAGGYTF

v_gene: TRBV7-3
j_gene: TRBJ2-2
abundance: many
d_gene: .
CDR3nt: TGTGCCAGCAGCTCAAACCCTCGGGCTAGCGATCTTACCGGGGAGCTGTTTTTT
CDR3aa: CASSSNPRASDLTGELFF

v_gene: TRBV4-3
j_gene: TRBJ2-3
abundance: .
d_gene: .
CDR3nt: TGCGCCAGCAGCCAGGTTCGGAACACAGATACGCAGTATTTT
CDR3aa: CASSQVRNTDTQYF